This T cell receptor beta chain came from a study of beta chain features in type 1 diabetes. Findings and limits, study-wide: Type 1 diabetes patients showed fewer insertions and more deletions at VDJ junctions. Moderate but significant shortening of TCRB CDR3s was recorded in all four CD4+ subsets from Type 1 diabetes patients. Naive, central memory and Treg TCRB repertoires seemed to resemble each other more closely in patients than they did in healthy donors.

Isolated RNA was reverse transcribed in full, so expressed TCRB transcripts were sequenced. Naive, central memory and regulatory T cell samples came to a mean of approximately 3.6 million reads. Profiling relied on immunoSEQ multiplex PCR, and the TCRdb table lists in-frame clones only, not all of them. The sample holds a few hundred thousand clones, 9.6% seen once. This CDR3 contains 17 residues. The J segment lost 0 bases and the V segment lost 3 bases, leaving 6 bases of the junction unmatched. From germline, CDR1 is MDHEN and CDR2 SYDVKM. Regarding this clone: Its antigen is still unknown.

The specimen was central memory CD4+ T cells from blood. The TCR was taken from a man aged 30-40 years with type 1 diabetes. The chain combines TRBV28 with TRBJ2-7; 12 nucleotides match TRBD2. CDR3 coding DNA: TGTGCCAGCAGTTTCTGGACTAGCGGGATCAGCTCCTACGAGCAGTACTTC. Amino acid sequence: CASSFWTSGISSYEQYF. Combining the CDR3 with reference TRBV28 and TRBJ2-7 gives the whole variable domain DVKVTQSSRYLVKRTGEKVFLECVQDMDHENMFWYRQDPGLGLRLIYFSYDVKMKEKGDIPEGYSVSREKKERFSLILESASTNQTSMYLCASSFWTSGISSYEQYFGPGTRLTVT.